This T cell receptor (beta chain) was retrieved from a study of T cell responses to AZD1222 COVID-19 vaccine (dated by TCRdb to 2020 to 2022). Turning to the overall study: AZD1222 recipients whose second dose came at about 4 weeks and those whose second dose came at about 12 weeks were combined into one group, since spike-specific TCR depth and breadth did not differ between the two schedules. TCR sequencing covered over 230 trial participants: about 210 given two doses of AZD1222 and some 25 given two doses of MenACWY control vaccine. Trial participants were enrolled by age into 18-55, 56-69 and 70-plus year subgroups, with approximately 150, 28 and 58 TCR-sequenced participants respectively.

The CDR3 regions of human TCRbeta chains were subjected to immunosequencing. The authors' pipeline ran thus. Repertoire TCRs were matched against a reference library of SARS-CoV-2-specific TCRs generated with the MIRA antigen-specificity platform. Breadth was defined as the fraction of unique TCRs that were SARS-CoV-2-associated, and depth was defined as the fraction of total T cells that were SARS-CoV-2-associated. Using the MIRA data, each spike-specific TCR was mapped to the spike region that the TCR reacts to and placed in a CD4 or CD8 class. Log10-transformed breadth and depth values were compared by one-way ANOVA with Sidak's multiple comparisons tests. TCRdb took this table from immuneACCESS and kept in-frame rearrangements with V and J called. Such tables lack part of the clones; where checked against another copy, unresolved V genes explain under half of the gap, and the rest is unexplained. V, J and clone size reflect that table, while D and trimming were determined from the DNA. A total of 110,000 to 150,000 clones appear in this sample, roughly 90% of them only once. Jointly, the top ten make up under 4% of the sample.

This specimen's time point label, per the study, means: baseline before first vaccination. Vaccinee samples came from UK trials COV001 and COV002, including a single-blind randomized controlled phase 2/3 trial of AZD1222 (ChAdOx1 nCoV-19) in healthy adults. For TCRbeta chain sequencing, PBMC samples from trial participants were taken at day 0 and at day 28 after the second dose. Relative to germline, V is 0 bases shorter and J is 1 base shorter, with 11 bases between their ends. CDR1 and CDR2 were assigned from the germline V gene as SGDLS and YYNGEE. The CDR3 measures 15 amino acids from cysteine to phenylalanine. Only the CDR3 part of the read is kept: 45 bases, read in frame from the first base. The paper's findings and limits, for the study overall: After two AZD1222 doses, both the breadth and the depth of spike-specific TCRs were significantly higher than at day 0 and than in MenACWY recipients. Because no day 14 peak-response samples were available, the repertoires could be characterized only after the peak T cell response. The 56-69-year group was small, and its depth increase did not reach significance, likely because of low power. Participants were mostly white British, with more females than males. The authors suggested clonal diversity may have been underestimated. The whole spike protein was spanned by vaccine-associated CD4 TCRs, and dominant responses were seen in regions 160-218 and 743-854. Conclusions about previously exposed vaccinees are limited, since just 6 or 7 AZD1222 recipients were seropositive for SARS-CoV-2 at baseline. Reportedly, almost half of the unique spike-specific TCRs recognized epitopes lying outside the regions that are mutated in the B.1.351 and B.1.1.7 variants.

Details on this clone: The antigen it recognizes is unknown. Base qualities are not provided; no much larger clone lies one nucleotide away.

This clonotype was sampled from an adult in good health. Here the sequenced sample was peripheral blood, taken on day 0 of AZD1222 vaccination. The V and J genes are TRBV9 and TRBJ2-7; possibly the D gene is TRBD1, per 6 matching bases. The CDR3 region reads CASSVGLDRSYEQYF. DNA sequence: TGTGCCAGCAGCGTAGGTTTGGACAGATCCTACGAGCAGTACTTC.